A single sample gave rise to the 23 T cell receptor beta chains below, sequenced in a study of cytomegalovirus exposure and HLA in healthy donors. Amplification used 60 Vbeta primers and 13 Jbeta primers. Using immunoSEQ multiplex PCR, the repertoire was profiled, and TCRdb retains in-frame clones only, with some absent. Of about 140,000 clones detected, approximately 84% appear once; the ten largest clones hold 1.5% to 2.5%. Sequencing used PBMCs. The source is a woman between 40 and 50 years old in good health and CMV-seronegative.

The chain employs TRBV27 and TRBJ1-1; possible D gene TRBD1, 6 bases. Germline-derived CDR1 and CDR2 are MNHEY and SMNVEV (reference sequence). Trimming shortened V by 1 base and J by 1 base, and 10 bases separated the two germline ends. The CDR3 loop spans 15 amino acids. The CDR3 spells CASSLYQGTNTEAFF. For the CDR3, the DNA is TGTGCCAGCAGTTTATACCAGGGGACGAACACTGAAGCTTTCTTT.

The chain recombines TRBV15 with TRBJ2-5; D call uncertain. Gene TRBJ2-7 matches the end of the DNA better, so the J call may be wrong. Germline CDR1 LNHNV, CDR2 YYDKDF (reference sequence). The CDR3 is 13 residues long. For the CDR3, the DNA is TGTGCCACCAGCAGAGCCAGAAACTACGAGCAGTACTTC. Its protein product is CATSRARNYEQYF.

The J gene is TRBJ2-3, the V gene TRBV28; 11 nucleotides agree with TRBD2. Unmatched junction bases numbered 14, after V lost 5 bases and J lost 4 bases. CDR3 size: 18 residues. CDR1 MDHEN and CDR2 SYDVKM come from the germline V gene. The CDR3 sequence: CASSPRLTSGTVADTQYF. The CDR3 bases are TGTGCCAGCAGTCCACGATTGACTAGCGGGACGGTGGCAGATACGCAGTATTTT.

V and J are TRBV7-2 and TRBJ2-1; 12 bases line up with TRBD2. CDR3 length: 16 residues. V lost 1 base and J lost 8; bases outside the gene matches: 6. In germline, CDR1 is SGHTA, CDR2 FQGNSA. The CDR3 reads CASSLGLAGGFHEQFF. Written as DNA, the CDR3 is TGTGCCAGCAGCTTAGGTCTAGCGGGAGGGTTTCATGAGCAGTTCTTC.

This CDR3 reads CASSFFSDRVLSLLNEQFF. DNA of the CDR3: TGTGCCAGCAGTTTTTTTTCGGACAGGGTTTTATCCCTATTAAATGAGCAGTTCTTC. The chain carries TRBV27 and TRBJ2-1; TRBD1 aligns across 8 bases. With V trimmed by 3 bases and J by 7 bases, 20 bases remained unmatched. The CDR3 runs 19 residues. The germline V gene has CDR1 MNHEY and CDR2 SMNVEV (reference sequence).

The chain uses TRBV5-1 and TRBJ1-2; 12 bases align to TRBD1. V gave up 5 bases and J gave up 5 bases; unmatched junction bases: 4. CDR1 and CDR2 (germline): SGHRS, YFSETQ. This CDR3 is 14 amino acids long. DNA of the CDR3: TGCGCCAGCAGGGAGGGACAGGGGGCGTATGGCTACACCTTC. Protein product: CASREGQGAYGYTF.

V usage is TRBV7-2 and J usage is TRBJ2-1; 8 bases are a match to TRBD1. With V trimmed by 2 bases and J by 14 bases, 5 bases remained unmatched. Germline V lookup: CDR1 SGHTA, CDR2 FQGNSA. CDR3 length equals 12 residues. CDR3 residues: CASSLNRGEEFF. CDR3 nucleotide sequence: TGTGCCAGCAGCTTAAACAGGGGGGAGGAGTTCTTC.

The chain has TRBV7-8 and TRBJ2-1; D may be TRBD2 (6 bases). V shed 8 bases and J shed 0 bases, with 20 bases lying between them. The CDR3 has 17 residues. Per germline, CDR1 SGHVS and CDR2 FQNEAQ. CDR3: CASGLPYGPSSYNEQFF. Here the CDR3 DNA reads TGTGCCAGCGGACTACCGTACGGGCCGAGCTCCTACAATGAGCAGTTCTTC.

CDR3 sequence reads: CASSSPRTAEGTDTQYF. CDR3 coding DNA: TGCGCCAGCAGTTCACCTCGGACAGCCGAAGGCACAGATACGCAGTATTTT. The chain joins TRBV5-1 to TRBJ2-3, with D possibly TRBD1 on 6 matching bases. The germline CDR1 and CDR2 sequences are SGHRS and YFSETQ. The CDR3 has 17 amino acids. Trimming pared 5 bases from V and 1 base from J, leaving 20 bases between.

The V and J genes are TRBV28 and TRBJ1-2; TRBD1 aligns across 9 bases. The CDR3 is made up of 14 amino acids. V was pared by 4 bases and J by 5 bases, with 5 bases of the junction left unmatched. Germline V lookup: CDR1 MDHEN, CDR2 SYDVKM. Written as DNA, the CDR3 is TGTGCCAGCAGTTCAACAGGGGGCTGGTATGGCTACACCTTC. Its protein is CASSSTGGWYGYTF.

This clone was counted a single time. CDR3 coding DNA: TGTGCCAGCAGCCCCGGACAGTACTACAATGAGCAGTTCTTC. It specifies CASSPGQYYNEQFF. J is TRBJ2-1 and V is TRBV11-1; TRBD1 might be the D (6 bases). There are 14 residues in the CDR3. The germline V gene has CDR1 SGHAT and CDR2 FQDESV (reference sequence). The ends were cut back, 5 bases at V and 3 bases at J, with 11 bases in the middle. The complete variable domain, with remaining parts taken from reference TRBV11-1 and TRBJ2-1, reads EAEVAQSPRYKITEKSQAVAFWCDPISGHATLYWYRQILGQGPELLVQFQDESVVDDSQLPKDRFSAERLKGVDSTLKIQPAELGDSAMYLCASSPGQYYNEQFFGPGTRLTVL.

The chain employs TRBV28 and TRBJ1-5; a possible D gene is TRBD1 (6 bases). Looked up from germline, CDR1 is MDHEN and CDR2 is SYDVKM. The CDR3 is 13 residues long. V was pared by 5 bases and J by 12 bases, with 17 bases between. The CDR3 nucleotides read TGTGCCAGCAGTACGAATCCGGGACATAGCCAGCATTTT. It yields the protein CASSTNPGHSQHF.

This chain connects TRBV2 to TRBJ2-5, with TRBD2 matching over 9 bases. Germline V CDR1 and CDR2: SNHLY, FYNNEI. V shed 3 bases and J 4 bases; nucleotides not matched to a gene: 12. The CDR3 consists of 17 residues. The CDR3 here is CASSEGGRALTGETQYF. CDR3 in DNA: TGTGCCAGCAGTGAGGGCGGGAGGGCCCTAACCGGAGAGACCCAGTACTTC.

The chain joins TRBV7-2 to TRBJ1-5; D may be TRBD1 (5 bases). Trimming removed 1 base from V and 0 bases from J, with 7 bases in between. Germline CDR1 reads SGHTA; CDR2 reads FQGNSA. The CDR3 extends over 15 amino acids. As DNA, the CDR3 is TGTGCCAGCAGCTTAGAGGGGTTTAGCAATCAGCCCCAGCATTTT. It encodes CASSLEGFSNQPQHF.

Note on this clone: A junction end diverges from the germline sequence, so it may reflect a read error. This chain links TRBV7-2 with TRBJ2-5; 8 bases are shared with TRBD1. This CDR3 is 14 amino acids long. Germline V gene sequence: CDR1 SGHTA, CDR2 FQGNSA. The CDR3 DNA reads TGTGTCAGCAGCTTAGCTGACAGGGGAGAGACCCAGTACTTC. This encodes CVSSLADRGETQYF.

This clone was seen only a few times. The CDR3 spells CASSYRGTSLEQYF. For the CDR3, the DNA is TGTGCCAGCAGTTACAGAGGAACTAGCCTCGAGCAGTACTTC. V usage is TRBV6-5 and J usage is TRBJ2-7; D is perhaps TRBD2 (6 bases). V lost 2 bases, J lost 6 bases, and 14 bases lay in between. Germline loops: CDR1 MNHEY, CDR2 SVGAGI. The CDR3 covers 14 residues.

This chain joins TRBV30 and TRBJ2-1; 13 bases match TRBD2. The germline V gene has CDR1 GTSNPN and CDR2 SVGIG (reference sequence). With 1 base clipped from V and 8 bases from J, the junction kept 5 bases outside the gene matches. This CDR3 has 15 amino acids. In DNA form, the CDR3 reads TGTGCCTGGAGTGGACTAGCGGGAGGTAGGGATGAGCAGTTCTTC. Encoded protein: CAWSGLAGGRDEQFF.

The rearrangement links TRBV7-9 to TRBJ2-5; 7 bases align to TRBD1. CDR3 size: 14 residues. The V segment lost 10 bases and the J segment 0 bases; nucleotides outside the gene matches: 8. Germline-derived CDR1 and CDR2 are SEHNR and FQNEAQ (reference sequence). The CDR3 DNA is TGTGCCACCACCGCAGGGGGATACCAAGAGACCCAGTACTTC. Its protein is CATTAGGYQETQYF.

This chain uses TRBV28 with TRBJ1-2; 11 bases are a match to TRBD1. Germline trimming cut 5 bases from V and 6 bases from J; bases unmatched to any gene: 2. The germline CDR1 and CDR2 sequences are MDHEN and SYDVKM. There are 13 residues in the CDR3. The CDR3 DNA reads TGTGCCAGCAGTCCGGGACAGGGGGATGGCTACACCTTC. Amino acids: CASSPGQGDGYTF.

The CDR3 region is CASSLGGRAYYGYTF. Written as DNA, the CDR3 is TGTGCCAGCAGCTTAGGGGGCAGGGCTTACTATGGCTACACCTTC. The chain combines TRBV11-2 with TRBJ1-2, with D perhaps TRBD1 (5 bases). The germline V gene encodes CDR1 SGHAT and CDR2 FQNNGV. This CDR3 is 15 amino acids long. V gave up 1 base and J gave up 3 bases, with 12 bases separating them.

V usage is TRBV7-9 and J usage is TRBJ2-1; 8 bases line up with TRBD2. Germline-derived CDR1 and CDR2 are SEHNR and FQNEAQ (reference sequence). V lost 6 bases to trimming and J lost 3 bases; unmatched junction nucleotides: 7. This CDR3 is built from 15 residues. CDR3: CASRSTSESYNEQFF. The CDR3 coding sequence is TGTGCCAGCAGGTCGACTAGCGAAAGCTACAATGAGCAGTTCTTC.

The chain uses TRBV27 and TRBJ1-1; a possible D gene is TRBD1 (6 bases). The CDR3 length is 13 residues. The germline CDR1 and CDR2 sequences are MNHEY and SMNVEV (reference sequence). The V end was cut by 4 bases, the J end by 2 bases, with 8 bases between. The CDR3 nucleotides are TGTGCCAGCAGTTGGGGGACAAACACTGAAGCTTTCTTT. It specifies CASSWGTNTEAFF.

The chain joins TRBV4-3 to TRBJ2-3, with D possibly TRBD2 on 5 matching bases. Germline values: CDR1 LGHNA, CDR2 YSLEER. Deletions cut 0 bases from V and 2 bases from J, with 6 bases between. CDR3 length: 14 amino acids. Written as DNA, the CDR3 is TGCGCCAGCAGCCAAGAGGACTCCACAGATACGCAGTATTTT. This codes for CASSQEDSTDTQYF.